This T cell receptor (beta chain) was sequenced during a study of PD-L1 blockade in urothelial cancer. Clones were read by immunoSEQ multiplex PCR, and TCRdb kept only the in-frame ones, dropping some. This table has 20,000 to 25,000 clones, more than 70% appearing once. J gave up 15 bases and V 5 bases, and 13 bases lay outside the gene matches. The germline V gene has CDR1 SEHNR and CDR2 FQNEAQ (reference sequence). This CDR3 region has 13 residues. The sample's time point: peripheral blood 6 weeks after treatment start. This clone was counted between two and nine times. Here the sequenced sample was PBMCs, taken around atezolizumab (anti-PD-L1) treatment. This chain uses TRBV7-9 with TRBJ2-1, with TRBD1 identical over 7 bases. The receptor was derived from a man between 65 and 85 years old with urothelial cancer. The CDR3 sequence is CASSPAPGQVLFF. The CDR3 DNA reads TGTGCCAGCAGCCCAGCCCCTGGACAGGTCCTGTTCTTC. Based on the CDR3 plus reference TRBV7-9 and TRBJ2-1, the full variable domain is DTGVSQNPRHKITKRGQNVTFRCDPISEHNRLYWYRQTLGQGPEFLTYFQNEAQLEKSRLLSDRFSAERPKGSFSTLEIQRTEQGDSAMYLCASSPAPGQVLFFGPGTRLTVL.